These 27 T cell receptor beta chains originate from one sample sequenced in a study of healthy donors' naive CD4 and CD8 T cells. A linear amplification protocol produced the TCR libraries from approximately 460 ng of total RNA. TCRdb independently ran MiXCR on the reads; one entry per CDR3 protein. The top ten hold around 2% of the sample, which has approximately 180,000 distinct CDR3 sequences, around three quarters seen once. Sequenced material: naive CD4+ and CD8+ T cells sorted from blood, pooled from several donors. The receptors were sampled from a pool of human donors in good health; the sample pools cells from several healthy donors.

V and J are TRBV27 and TRBJ2-1, with 8 nucleotides matching TRBD1. CDR1 MNHEY and CDR2 SMNVEV come from the germline V gene (reference sequence). The V gene end was trimmed by 6 bases and the J gene end by 1 base; junction bases not matched to a gene: 2. CDR3 length: 14 residues. Here the CDR3 reads CASSWTGSYNEQFF. In DNA, the CDR3 is TGTGCCAGCAGCTGGACAGGGTCCTACAATGAGCAGTTCTTC.

The count of this clonotype is one. The V call is TRBV19, the J call TRBJ2-1; D assignment may be TRBD1 or TRBD2 (5 bases each). The CDR3 consists of 16 residues. The germline V gene encodes CDR1 LNHDA and CDR2 SQIVND (reference sequence). V dropped 1 base and J dropped 2 bases, with 12 bases sitting between them. This chain's CDR3 is CASSIGTGAPYNEQFF. CDR3 nucleotide sequence: TGTGCCAGTAGTATAGGGACTGGGGCCCCCTACAATGAGCAGTTCTTC. The full variable domain, rest sourced from reference TRBV19 and TRBJ2-1, is DGGITQSPKYLFRKEGQNVTLSCEQNLNHDAMYWYRQDPGQGLRLIYYSQIVNDFQKGDIAEGYSVSREKKESFPLTVTSAQKNPTAFYLCASSIGTGAPYNEQFFGPGTRLTVL.

The rearrangement joins TRBV19 to TRBJ1-1; weak D call: TRBD1 (5 bases). V gave up 3 bases and J gave up 1 base, with 9 bases separating them. The CDR3 length is 14 residues. Germline V CDR1 and CDR2: LNHDA, SQIVND (reference sequence). The CDR3 here is CASSIGAPNTEAFF. CDR3 DNA: TGTGCCAGTAGTATCGGGGCACCGAACACTGAAGCTTTCTTT.

V gene TRBV7-8 combines with J gene TRBJ1-1; D remains unclear. V lost 5 bases and J 0 bases, leaving 13 bases between the germline ends. Germline lookup yields CDR1 SGHVS and CDR2 FQNEAQ. The CDR3 contains 15 residues. CDR3 nucleotide sequence: TGTGCCAGCAGCCCCAGTCCCTCTATGAACACTGAAGCTTTCTTT. Its protein is CASSPSPSMNTEAFF.

The chain has TRBV29-1 and TRBJ2-1; D remains unclear. The germline gives CDR1 SQVTM, CDR2 ANQGSEA. The ends were cut back, 2 bases at V and 10 bases at J, with 9 bases in the middle. The CDR3 loop spans 11 amino acids. The CDR3 is CSVEYSREQFF. CDR3 nucleotide sequence: TGCAGCGTTGAATATAGCCGGGAGCAGTTCTTC.

A few counts support this clonotype. The chain employs TRBV6-6 and TRBJ2-1, with 10 nucleotides matching TRBD1. Germline V lookup: CDR1 MNHNY, CDR2 SVGAGI (reference sequence). V gave up 6 bases and J gave up 7 bases; unmatched junction bases: 9. CDR3 length equals 15 residues. CDR3 protein: CASRTGTGVQNEQFF. The CDR3 region has the DNA TGTGCCAGCAGAACCGGGACAGGGGTTCAGAATGAGCAGTTCTTC.

This chain connects TRBV6-1 to TRBJ2-3, with 7 bases aligning to TRBD2. This CDR3 has 14 residues. Unmatched junction bases numbered 4, after V lost 4 bases and J lost 3 bases. Germline assignment: CDR1 MNHNS and CDR2 SASEGT. The CDR3 region is CASSGGLLTDTQYF. The CDR3 DNA follows: TGTGCCAGCAGTGGGGGACTATTGACAGATACGCAGTATTTT.

V is TRBV29-1 and J is TRBJ2-7, with D tentatively TRBD1 (6 bases). Looked up from germline, CDR1 is SQVTM and CDR2 is ANQGSEA. The CDR3 spans 14 residues. Trimming removed 4 bases from V and 2 bases from J, with 15 bases in between. CDR3 bases: TGCAGCGTTGTGGACAGCCGGCTACCCTACGAGCAGTACTTC. This translates into CSVVDSRLPYEQYF.

CDR3 loop: CATSREEDSPLHF. CDR3 nucleotide sequence: TGTGCCACCAGCAGAGAGGAGGATTCACCCCTCCACTTT. The chain has TRBV15 and TRBJ1-6, with D unresolved. CDR1 LNHNV and CDR2 YYDKDF come from the germline V gene (reference sequence). The CDR3 covers 13 residues. V gave up 0 bases and J gave up 8 bases, with 5 bases separating them.

On this clonotype itself: This CDR3 is missing its conserved last phenylalanine or tryptophan, likely due to a read error. The rearrangement links TRBV19 to TRBJ2-7; no reliable D call. V was pared by 5 bases and J by 0 bases, with 17 bases between. This CDR3 is 16 amino acids long. The germline CDR1 and CDR2 sequences are LNHDA and SQIVND (reference sequence). The CDR3 nucleotides read TGTGCCAGTAGTGGTTCGGATATAAAGGCCTCCTACGAGCAGTACCTC. Protein product: CASSGSDIKASYEQYL.

V and J are TRBV20-1 and TRBJ2-5; possibly TRBD2 for D (5 bases). The CDR3 contains 15 residues. The germline V gene has CDR1 DFQATT and CDR2 SNEGSKA (reference sequence). V lost 4 bases and J lost 6, with 21 bases in between. CDR3 in amino acids: CSATRLARETQTQYF. CDR3 in DNA: TGCAGTGCTACTCGCTTAGCGAGAGAGACCCAGACCCAGTACTTC.

V gene TRBV6-6 combines with J gene TRBJ1-2; D might be TRBD1 (5 bases). This CDR3 is 14 amino acids long. V was cut by 5 bases and J by 3 bases, with 13 bases left in between. Germline lookup yields CDR1 MNHNY and CDR2 SVGAGI (reference sequence). Here the CDR3 reads CASSDQGRDYGYTF. CDR3 nucleotide sequence: TGTGCCAGCAGTGACCAGGGTCGCGACTATGGCTACACCTTC.

The chain links TRBV5-5 to TRBJ2-1; D uncertain. The CDR3 is 15 amino acids. Looked up from germline, CDR1 is SGHKS and CDR2 is YYEKEE (reference sequence). V shed 0 bases and J shed 0 bases, with 7 bases lying between them. The CDR3 DNA is TGTGCCAGCAGCTTGGCTCAGAGCTCCTACAATGAGCAGTTCTTC. This sequence encodes CASSLAQSSYNEQFF.

This clonotype was detected only a few times. The chain uses TRBV7-8 and TRBJ2-6; 7 positions match TRBD1. This CDR3 region has 18 residues. V was clipped by 1 base and J by 0 bases; unmatched bases: 6. Germline V gene data show CDR1 as SGHVS and CDR2 as FQNEAQ. CDR3 bases: TGTGCCAGCAGCTTAGAGGGTGGACAGGCCTCTGGGGCCAACGTCCTGACTTTC. Its translation is CASSLEGGQASGANVLTF.

In the case of this clonotype: Germline and junction disagree at one end, which may indicate a read error. The chain links TRBV29-1 to TRBJ1-3; D is ambiguous. Germline V lookup: CDR1 SQVTM, CDR2 ANQGSEA. The CDR3 contains 14 residues. DNA for the CDR3: TGTAGCGTTGTTCTTGACGGCTCTGGAAACACCATATATTTT. This sequence encodes CSVVLDGSGNTIYF.

There are a few counts of this clonotype. The V call is TRBV6-5, the J call TRBJ2-1, with 9 bases identical to TRBD2. J gave up 6 bases and V 10 bases, and 19 bases lay outside the gene matches. Germline V gene sequence: CDR1 MNHEY, CDR2 SVGAGI. The CDR3 consists of 17 residues. The CDR3 protein is CAIRPSGLAGVGNEQFF. The CDR3 bases are TGTGCCATCAGACCGTCGGGCTTAGCGGGAGTGGGCAATGAGCAGTTCTTC.

The chain uses TRBV5-4 and TRBJ2-7; possible D gene TRBD2, 5 bases. The V gene lost 0 bases and the J gene lost 4 bases, with 14 bases spanning the gap. Germline assignment: CDR1 SGHNT and CDR2 YYREEE (reference sequence). The CDR3 length is 15 residues. The CDR3, as DNA: TGTGCCAGCAGCTTGGGGCTCGGGGTATCATACGAGCAGTACTTC. This encodes CASSLGLGVSYEQYF.

The chain couples TRBV6-2 or TRBV6-3 to TRBJ2-7; D is unclear. The V end was cut by 2 bases, the J end by 2 bases, with 16 bases between. CDR1 is MNHEY and CDR2 is SVGEGT in the germline V gene. This CDR3 region has 16 residues. CDR3 coding DNA: TGTGCCAGCAGTTACCTTAGAAGCGAATACACCTACGAGCAGTACTTC. This codes for CASSYLRSEYTYEQYF.

This sequence joins TRBV4-2 and TRBJ2-5, with 9 bases aligning to TRBD1. The J segment lost 3 bases and the V segment lost 3 bases, leaving 2 bases of the junction unmatched. The V gene's germline CDR1 is LGHNA and CDR2 YNFKEQ. The CDR3 sequence is 14 residues long. CDR3 coding DNA: TGTGCCAGCAGCCAGGACAGGGGTAAAGAGACCCAGTACTTC. Protein sequence: CASSQDRGKETQYF.

V usage is TRBV19 and J usage is TRBJ1-1; D is unresolved. The CDR3 runs to 12 residues. Germline lookup yields CDR1 LNHDA and CDR2 SQIVND (reference sequence). V was clipped by 7 bases and J by 1 base, with 7 bases between them. The CDR3 reads CASNDGNTEAFF. CDR3 bases: TGTGCCAGTAATGACGGGAACACTGAAGCTTTCTTT.

Comments on this clonotype: At one of its ends the junction is not consistent with the germline gene, which may arise from a read error. The genes are TRBV5-1 and TRBJ2-1, with D possibly matching TRBD2 (5 bases). This CDR3 comprises 13 residues. Germline V gene data show CDR1 as SGHRS and CDR2 as YFSETQ. CDR3 in DNA: TGCGCCAGCAGTTATATTCTAGCCTCTGAGCAGTTCTTT. As protein: CASSYILASEQFF. Supplemented by reference TRBV5-1 and TRBJ2-1, the full variable domain reads KAGVTQTPRYLIKTRGQQVTLSCSPISGHRSVSWYQQTPGQGLQFLFEYFSETQRNKGNFPGRFSGRQFSNSRSEMNVSTLELGDSALYLCASSYILASEQFFGPGTRLTVL.

This clonotype was detected only once. V is TRBV10-3 and J is TRBJ1-1; weak D call: TRBD1 (5 bases). CDR1 ENHRY and CDR2 SYGVKD come from the germline V gene. With 4 bases removed from V and 0 bases from J, the gap between germline ends came to 9 bases. The CDR3 runs to 14 residues. The CDR3 loop is CAISGNRLNTEAFF. CDR3 bases: TGTGCCATCAGTGGTAACAGGCTGAACACTGAAGCTTTCTTT.

The rearrangement links TRBV6-5 to TRBJ2-1; no firm D call. The V and J ends lost 0 bases and 4 bases respectively, with 13 bases between them. The CDR3 has 16 residues. From germline, CDR1 is MNHEY and CDR2 SVGAGI. CDR3 amino acids: CASSYSMQAEYNEQFF. In DNA form, the CDR3 reads TGTGCCAGCAGTTACTCGATGCAGGCGGAATACAATGAGCAGTTCTTC.

This chain connects TRBV27 to TRBJ2-7, with D perhaps TRBD1 or TRBD2 (6 bases each). Per germline, CDR1 MNHEY and CDR2 SMNVEV (reference sequence). The ends were cut back, 5 bases at V and 3 bases at J, with 17 bases in the middle. The CDR3 is made up of 15 amino acids. The DNA of the CDR3 is TGTGCCAGCAGTCGGGGGTGGACAGCGAACTACGAGCAGTACTTC. Translation gives CASSRGWTANYEQYF.

The genes are TRBV6-5 and TRBJ2-7; D not certain. V was shortened by 3 bases and J by 5 bases, with 5 bases between the two germline ends. CDR3 length: 11 amino acids. Germline lookup yields CDR1 MNHEY and CDR2 SVGAGI. CDR3 bases: TGTGCCAGCAGTTATCTTCACGAGCAGTACTTC. This gives the protein CASSYLHEQYF.

The rearrangement uses TRBV5-4 and TRBJ2-7; TRBD2 agrees at 9 bases. J gave up 9 bases and V 4 bases, and 8 bases lay outside the gene matches. Germline-derived CDR1 and CDR2 are SGHNT and YYREEE (reference sequence). CDR3 size: 13 residues. The DNA for the CDR3 is TGTGCCAGCAGCCCCGGGGTAGCGGGAGTGCAGTACTTC. It specifies CASSPGVAGVQYF.

This clonotype was observed a handful of times. The gene calls are TRBV6-2 or TRBV6-3 and TRBJ1-6; 9 nucleotides match TRBD1. Germline V gene sequence: CDR1 MNHEY, CDR2 SVGEGT. CDR3 size: 17 residues. V dropped 7 bases and J dropped 9; count of bases not matched to a gene: 16. The CDR3 sequence: CASTPALLRDRASPLHF. For the CDR3, the DNA is TGTGCCAGCACCCCAGCGCTTCTCCGGGACAGGGCTTCACCCCTCCACTTT.